The text below deals with one TCR beta chain. The sorted-subset replicate PCRs were given approximately 190 ng DNA, which is roughly 30,000 T cell genomes. Data came from immunoSEQ multiplex PCR; TCRdb stores just in-frame clones and leaves some out. This repertoire shows some 350,000 clones, approximately 79% found once; its top ten account for about a tenth. These data come from a study of shared clonotypes between healthy human individuals. This CDR3 is built from 15 residues. Germline CDR1 reads SGHNT; CDR2 reads YYREEE (reference sequence). With 3 bases clipped from V and 3 bases from J, the junction kept 6 bases outside the gene matches.

This receptor was taken from a man aged 30-40 years in good health. The sample consisted of memory CD4+ T cells sorted from blood. Noted subset: CD45RA-negative fraction. The chain joins TRBV5-4 to TRBJ1-1; TRBD1 matches at 9 bases. CDR3: CASSWPGQGDTEAFF. In DNA, the CDR3 is TGTGCCAGCAGCTGGCCGGGACAGGGAGACACTGAAGCTTTCTTT.